Presented here are 20 T cell receptor beta chains from one specimen sequenced in a study of blood T cell repertoires in COVID-19. Using immunoSEQ multiplex PCR, the repertoire was profiled, and TCRdb retains in-frame clones only, with some absent. Of over 110,000 clones in the sample, approximately 84% are singletons; the top ten hold approximately 4%. Sequencing was done on a sample of PBMCs or T cells enriched from blood (not recorded which). These receptors came from a man aged 50-59 years in a cohort exposed to, infected with or recovered from COVID-19 (not recorded which).

The chain combines TRBV11-2 with TRBJ1-6; D unresolved. Germline V gene sequence: CDR1 SGHAT, CDR2 FQNNGV. The CDR3 runs 17 residues. The V end was cut by 0 bases, the J end by 7 bases, with 16 bases between. The CDR3 is CASSLEQSAANNSPLHF. The CDR3 DNA follows: TGTGCCAGCAGCTTAGAACAAAGTGCGGCCAACAATTCACCCCTCCACTTT.

The rearrangement links TRBV6-5 to TRBJ1-1; D ambiguous. The CDR3 sequence is 14 residues long. Deletions cut 2 bases from V and 0 bases from J, with 7 bases between. The germline V gene has CDR1 MNHEY and CDR2 SVGAGI. In DNA, the CDR3 is TGTGCCAGCAGTTACGACGGGATGAACACTGAAGCTTTCTTT. Its translation: CASSYDGMNTEAFF.

Remarks on this clone: Other nucleotide sequences from this sample produce the same CDR3. This rearrangement joins TRBV7-9 to TRBJ2-5, with a tentative D call TRBD2 (6 bases). This CDR3 has 13 residues. V was clipped by 0 bases and J by 4 bases, with 6 bases between them. Germline V gene sequence: CDR1 SEHNR, CDR2 FQNEAQ (reference sequence). In nucleotides, the CDR3 is TGTGCCAGCAGCTTAGCGGGAGGAGAGACCCAGTACTTC. It codes for CASSLAGGETQYF. Full variable domain (remainder filled in from reference TRBV7-9 and TRBJ2-5): DTGVSQNPRHKITKRGQNVTFRCDPISEHNRLYWYRQTLGQGPEFLTYFQNEAQLEKSRLLSDRFSAERPKGSFSTLEIQRTEQGDSAMYLCASSLAGGETQYFGPGTRLLVL.

The chain has TRBV28 and TRBJ2-1; TRBD2 aligns across 16 bases. The CDR3 extends over 17 amino acids. V lost 6 bases, J lost 6 bases, and 8 bases stayed unmatched. The V gene's germline CDR1 is MDHEN and CDR2 SYDVKM. CDR3 sequence: CASSSMGTSGRANEQFF. DNA for the CDR3: TGTGCCAGCAGCTCGATGGGGACTAGCGGGAGGGCCAATGAGCAGTTCTTC.

This sequence joins TRBV2 and TRBJ2-3, with 11 positions matching TRBD2. Germline trimming cut 6 bases from V and 1 base from J; bases unmatched to any gene: 3. The CDR3 is 15 residues long. Germline lookup yields CDR1 SNHLY and CDR2 FYNNEI. The CDR3 DNA reads TGTGCCAGCAGGCTACTAGCGGGGGGCACAGATACGCAGTATTTT. Protein: CASRLLAGGTDTQYF.

This rearrangement joins TRBV24-1 to TRBJ2-5; the D gene is possibly TRBD1 (5 bases). Trimming left V 5 bases short and J 4 bases short, with 13 bases between. The length of the CDR3 is 14 residues. Germline CDR1 reads KGHDR; CDR2 reads SFDVKD. The CDR3, as DNA: TGTGCCACCAGTGCCCCAGGGTTCGGAGAGACCCAGTACTTC. Translated, it gives CATSAPGFGETQYF.

V is TRBV7-9 and J is TRBJ2-2; D is unresolved. With 6 bases removed from V and 7 bases from J, the gap between germline ends came to 12 bases. Per germline, CDR1 SEHNR and CDR2 FQNEAQ (reference sequence). CDR3 length equals 13 residues. In DNA form, the CDR3 reads TGTGCCAGCAGTTTCGCGATTCTCGGGGAGCTGTTTTTT. Encoded protein: CASSFAILGELFF.

The V gene is TRBV5-8, the J gene TRBJ1-6, with TRBD1 matching 9 bases. Trimming cost V 0 bases and J 10 bases; bases outside gene matches: 2. The length of the CDR3 is 14 residues. Germline lookup yields CDR1 SGHTS and CDR2 YDEGEE. CDR3 amino acids: CASSLDRGQSPLHF. CDR3 DNA sequence: TGTGCCAGCAGCTTGGACAGGGGGCAATCACCCCTCCACTTT. Looking up the rest from reference TRBV5-8 and TRBJ1-6 gives the full variable domain: EAGVTQSPTHLIKTRGQQATLRCSPISGHTSVYWYQQALGLGLQFLLWYDEGEERNRGNFPPRFSGRQFPNYSSELNVNALELEDSALYLCASSLDRGQSPLHFGNGTRLTVT.

V usage is TRBV5-1 and J usage is TRBJ1-2; D might be TRBD1 (6 bases). Trimming took off 6 bases at V and 3 bases at J, with 12 bases between the two ends. Looked up from germline, CDR1 is SGHRS and CDR2 is YFSETQ. The CDR3 loop spans 13 amino acids. The CDR3 coding sequence is TGCGCCAGCACAACTGCAGGGGACTATGGCTACACCTTC. This sequence encodes CASTTAGDYGYTF.

The rearrangement uses TRBV9 and TRBJ2-4; D may be TRBD1 (6 bases). Trimming removed 0 bases at V and 4 bases at J, with 8 bases between. The V gene's germline CDR1 is SGDLS and CDR2 YYNGEE. The CDR3 totals 14 residues. The CDR3 loop is CASSVGTAKNIQYF. CDR3 DNA: TGTGCCAGCAGCGTAGGGACAGCGAAAAACATTCAGTACTTC.

This clone was seen only a few times. The chain is built from TRBV19 and TRBJ2-7; TRBD1 agrees at 8 bases. With V trimmed by 6 bases and J by 3 bases, 4 bases remained unmatched. The germline V gene has CDR1 LNHDA and CDR2 SQIVND (reference sequence). CDR3 length equals 13 residues. The CDR3 nucleotides read TGTGCCAGTAGCTCGGACAGGGACTACGAGCAGTACTTC. Residues: CASSSDRDYEQYF.

V and J are TRBV10-3 and TRBJ1-5, with 10 positions matching TRBD1. The J segment lost 7 bases and the V segment lost 2 bases, leaving 8 bases of the junction unmatched. Germline CDR1 reads ENHRY; CDR2 reads SYGVKD. This CDR3 has 16 residues. As DNA, the CDR3 is TGTGCCATCAGTGAGAGGGGGACAGGGGCAGGGCAGCCCCAGCATTTT. It yields the protein CAISERGTGAGQPQHF.

The J gene is TRBJ2-5, the V gene TRBV9; 8 bases match TRBD2. The CDR3 covers 14 residues. From germline, CDR1 is SGDLS and CDR2 YYNGEE. V was pared by 4 bases and J by 1 base, with 3 bases of the junction left unmatched. The CDR3: CASSQLAAQETQYF. The CDR3 nucleotides read TGTGCCAGCAGCCAACTAGCGGCCCAAGAGACCCAGTACTTC.

The chain couples TRBV2 to TRBJ2-2, with D tentatively TRBD2 (6 bases). The V end lost 4 bases, the J end lost 1 base, and 16 bases lay between the germline ends. The CDR3 spans 17 residues. Germline V gene lookup returns CDR1 SNHLY and CDR2 FYNNEI. CDR3 amino acids: CASSVPLGGVNTGELFF. CDR3 coding DNA: TGTGCCAGCAGTGTACCCCTCGGCGGGGTGAACACCGGGGAGCTGTTTTTT.

The rearrangement links TRBV7-2 to TRBJ2-3, with 12 bases fitting TRBD2. V shed 11 bases, J shed 9 bases, and the junction held 9 bases outside the gene matches. Germline CDR1 and CDR2: SGHTA and FQGNSA. This CDR3 region has 13 residues. The CDR3 sequence is CASGLAGGQTQYF. The CDR3 DNA reads TGTGCCTCAGGGCTAGCGGGGGGGCAGACGCAGTATTTT.

V is TRBV10-1 and J is TRBJ2-1, with D possibly matching TRBD1 (6 bases). The length of the CDR3 is 15 residues. V shed 3 bases and J shed 3 bases, with 12 bases lying between them. Germline-derived CDR1 and CDR2 are WNHNN and SYGVQD (reference sequence). The CDR3 loop is CASSDMGARYNEQFF. The CDR3 nucleotides read TGCGCCAGCAGTGATATGGGGGCTCGCTACAATGAGCAGTTCTTC.

The V gene is TRBV19, the J gene TRBJ2-5; 12 bases are a match to TRBD2. V was clipped by 6 bases and J by 4 bases; unmatched bases: 12. The germline V gene encodes CDR1 LNHDA and CDR2 SQIVND (reference sequence). This CDR3 region has 17 residues. This CDR3 reads CASSRLAGDSWGETQYF. For the CDR3, the DNA is TGTGCCAGTAGCCGACTAGCGGGAGATTCATGGGGAGAGACCCAGTACTTC.

The J gene is TRBJ2-3, the V gene TRBV5-1; the match to TRBD1 covers 8 bases. Trimming removed 9 bases from V and 2 bases from J; junction bases left unmatched: 5. Germline CDR1 SGHRS, CDR2 YFSETQ. The CDR3 loop spans 13 amino acids. The DNA for the CDR3 is TGCGCCACCGGACAGGGACTCACAGATACGCAGTATTTT. It encodes CATGQGLTDTQYF.

The V gene is TRBV10-3, the J gene TRBJ1-3; 7 nucleotides match TRBD1. V trimming: 6 bases; J trimming: 0 bases; junction bases outside the gene matches: 11. Germline V lookup: CDR1 ENHRY, CDR2 SYGVKD. CDR3 length: 17 amino acids. The CDR3: CAISDWTGTFSGNTIYF. CDR3 DNA sequence: TGTGCCATCAGCGACTGGACAGGCACCTTCTCTGGAAACACCATATATTTT.

V is TRBV29-1 and J is TRBJ2-5, with 7 bases that match TRBD1. The CDR3 has 12 amino acids. Trimming took 2 bases from V and 5 from J; bases not matched to a gene: 2. The V gene's germline CDR1 is SQVTM and CDR2 ANQGSEA. The CDR3 region is CSVETGAETQYF. The CDR3 DNA follows: TGCAGCGTTGAAACAGGGGCGGAGACCCAGTACTTC.